A selection of T cell receptor beta chains follows, all from one sample in a study of T cell clones after liver transplantation. Some clones are missing from TCRdb's copy, which holds only in-frame ones; the method was immunoSEQ multiplex PCR. The sample shows about 24,000 clones, 69% of them seen only once. The sequencing here drew on CD4+ T cells from blood, taken before liver transplant. These receptors all come from a human donor who received a liver transplant. Each CDR3 is given with its conserved first and last residue. Fields, in order: clone size, D gene, J gene, V gene, CDR3 protein, CDR3 DNA. The D gene is left open where the match is weak. Size tells how often a clone was seen (once, few, many) or the class of an expanded clone, and some rows leave it out.

clone size: .; D gene: .; J gene: TRBJ2-3; V gene: TRBV15; CDR3 protein: CATSRDYLSLGSDTQYF; CDR3 DNA: TGTGCCACCAGCAGAGATTACCTTTCATTGGGATCAGATACGCAGTATTTT
clone size: medium-sized; D gene: .; J gene: TRBJ1-5; V gene: TRBV30; CDR3 protein: CAWSRQGGNQPQHF; CDR3 DNA: TGTGCCTGGAGCCGGCAGGGCGGAAATCAGCCCCAGCATTTT
clone size: .; D gene: TRBD2; J gene: TRBJ2-6; V gene: TRBV25-1; CDR3 protein: CASSPAGGSGANVLTF; CDR3 DNA: TGTGCCAGCAGTCCAGCGGGGGGATCTGGGGCCAACGTCCTGACTTTC
clone size: .; D gene: TRBD1; J gene: TRBJ1-1; V gene: TRBV6-5; CDR3 protein: CASRDRAATEAFF; CDR3 DNA: TGTGCCAGCAGAGACAGGGCAGCCACTGAAGCTTTCTTT
clone size: .; D gene: TRBD2; J gene: TRBJ2-5; V gene: TRBV19; CDR3 protein: CASRAGLGETQYF; CDR3 DNA: TGTGCCAGCCGAGCGGGGCTTGGGGAGACCCAGTACTTC
clone size: .; D gene: .; J gene: TRBJ2-6; V gene: TRBV18; CDR3 protein: CASSPFDISGANVLTF; CDR3 DNA: TGTGCCAGCTCACCTTTCGACATCTCTGGGGCCAACGTCCTGACTTTC
clone size: .; D gene: TRBD1; J gene: TRBJ2-3; V gene: TRBV10-2; CDR3 protein: CASSTGTGPTQYF; CDR3 DNA: TGCGCCAGCAGTACCGGGACAGGCCCTACTCAGTATTTT
clone size: .; D gene: .; J gene: TRBJ2-3; V gene: TRBV11-2; CDR3 protein: CASTLYTDTQYF; CDR3 DNA: TGTGCCAGCACCTTGTACACAGATACGCAGTATTTT
clone size: .; D gene: .; J gene: TRBJ1-4; V gene: TRBV5-1; CDR3 protein: CATQRGNGGTNEKLFF; CDR3 DNA: TGCGCCACCCAGCGGGGAAACGGTGGAACTAATGAAAAACTGTTTTTT
clone size: few; D gene: .; J gene: TRBJ2-3; V gene: TRBV7-9; CDR3 protein: CASSRGGTFADTQYF; CDR3 DNA: TGTGCCAGCAGCCGGGGTGGGACTTTCGCAGATACGCAGTATTTT
clone size: .; D gene: .; J gene: TRBJ2-5; V gene: TRBV11-2; CDR3 protein: CASSLSQPQETQYF; CDR3 DNA: TGTGCCAGCAGCTTATCTCAGCCACAAGAGACCCAGTACTTC
clone size: .; D gene: TRBD2; J gene: TRBJ2-3; V gene: TRBV19; CDR3 protein: CARSFCLPGLRLRTSTDTQYF; CDR3 DNA: TGTGCCAGAAGTTTTTGCCTCCCGGGACTACGTCTGCGAACTAGCACAGATACGCAGTATTTT
clone size: .; D gene: TRBD2; J gene: TRBJ2-3; V gene: TRBV7-2; CDR3 protein: CASSLGPSGSTDTQYF; CDR3 DNA: TGTGCCAGCAGCTTAGGGCCTAGCGGGAGCACAGATACGCAGTATTTT
clone size: .; D gene: TRBD1; J gene: TRBJ1-4; V gene: TRBV9; CDR3 protein: CASSLGQGNEKLFF; CDR3 DNA: TGTGCCAGCAGCCTAGGACAGGGAAATGAAAAACTGTTTTTT
clone size: few; D gene: .; J gene: TRBJ1-5; V gene: TRBV2; CDR3 protein: CASNEGGFHSNQPQHF; CDR3 DNA: TGTGCCAGCAATGAGGGAGGATTTCATAGCAATCAGCCCCAGCATTTT
clone size: .; D gene: TRBD1; J gene: TRBJ1-4; V gene: TRBV6-1; CDR3 protein: CASHRQGLNEKLFF; CDR3 DNA: TGTGCCAGCCACCGACAGGGGTTAAATGAAAAACTGTTTTTT
clone size: .; D gene: TRBD2; J gene: TRBJ2-1; V gene: TRBV6-1; CDR3 protein: CASSGTSGRAGNEQFF; CDR3 DNA: TGTGCCAGCAGTGGGACTAGCGGGAGGGCCGGGAATGAGCAGTTCTTC
clone size: .; D gene: .; J gene: TRBJ2-5; V gene: TRBV18; CDR3 protein: CASSPPYSGETQYF; CDR3 DNA: TGTGCCAGCTCACCACCGTATAGCGGAGAGACCCAGTACTTC
clone size: .; D gene: .; J gene: TRBJ2-3; V gene: TRBV5-5; CDR3 protein: CASSIYGLDGSSTDTQYF; CDR3 DNA: TGTGCCAGCAGCATCTACGGGTTGGATGGATCTAGCACAGATACGCAGTATTTT